This T cell receptor beta chain was identified during a study of blood T cell repertoires in COVID-19 (dated by TCRdb to about 2020). About the investigation overall: The collaborator samples originated in the United States, Italy and Spain and spanned the acute and convalescent phases of COVID-19. The prospective study material was composed of cDNA or gDNA derived from T cells, B-cell-depleted T cells, or PBMCs. The dataset comprised deeply sampled blood TCRbeta repertoires from subjects exposed to, actively infected with, or recovered from COVID-19. The repertoires were released in a freely available public database meant as a resource for research on the immune response to SARS-CoV-2. Samples were obtained from the ongoing ImmuneRACE study (first 160 participants) and from over a thousand subjects provided by 6 global collaborators. Nearly every sample came with metadata listing a de-identified subject ID, COVID-19 status, age in years and sex. HLA class I and class II types, where available, came from metadata supplied by the sample provider rather than from assay-based typing.

Concerning this clone: Its antigen specificity is not known. Base qualities are not provided; no much larger clone lies one nucleotide away.

Enrolling through a virtual design, the prospective study's participants ranged in age from roughly 18 to 89 years and lived across 20 to 25 United States geographic areas. Cohort assignment in the prospective study relied on participant-reported clinical history from a screening survey and a study questionnaire. Recovered participants in ImmuneRACE Cohort 3 were defined by two consecutive negative NP/OP PCR tests, clearance by a healthcare professional, or resolution of symptoms. Each participant in the prospective study had whole blood, serum and a nasopharyngeal or oropharyngeal swab collected by mobile phlebotomists. Participants in the prospective study had the option to provide additional blood draws and questionnaires over a roughly two-month period. Before DNA extraction, prospective study blood samples were shipped either frozen or at room temperature. TCRbeta CDR3 regions were amplified from genomic DNA by means of the immunoSEQ Assay, a bias-controlled multiplex PCR. The authors' pipeline ran thus. Within the assay, amplification of reference gene primers was used to estimate how many nucleated cells each sample contained. Sequence reads were collapsed and filtered to measure the absolute abundance of every unique TCRbeta CDR3 rearrangement. For each sample, productive Simpson clonality was calculated as the square root of Simpson's diversity index over productive rearrangements. TCRdb stores this immuneACCESS table with in-frame sequences only. Part of the clones is absent; in the studies checked, under half of the shortfall reflects unresolved V genes, and no reason is known for the rest. From that table come the V and J calls and clone size; the DNA was used to work out D and trimming. For this sample the table gives about 140,000 clones, of which 75% to 90% were detected only once. The ten top clones hold roughly 10% of the sample.

Overall results and qualifications from the work: How much clinical and demographic metadata was included differed by source and by participant, and the metadata was provided uncurated.

The germline ends are 10 bases apart after V is trimmed by 5 bases and J by 8 bases. The CDR3 measures 13 amino acids from cysteine to phenylalanine. Kept here is only the CDR3 DNA, which spans 39 bases and is read in frame from base 1. The germline V gene (reference sequence) gives CDR1 as SEHNR and CDR2 as FQNEAQ. The rearranged segments are TRBV7-9 and TRBJ1-6, with the D gene too uncertain to name. The sequence derives from a man aged 60 to 69 who had recovered from COVID-19. The material sequenced was PBMCs or T cells enriched from blood (not recorded which). CDR3 region: CASSPTTDSPLHF. The nucleotide sequence is TGTGCCAGCAGCCCTACCACCGATTCACCCCTCCACTTT.